Given below is one T cell receptor (beta chain) in context. Across under 25 US areas, participants ranged in age from about 18 to 100 years. Clinical histories supplied by participants themselves formed the basis of cohort assignment. This entry is derived from a study of blood T cell repertoires in COVID-19. On the study more broadly: Acute and convalescent COVID-19 specimens originated in the United States, Italy and Spain.

Source study methods: Nucleated cell counts were estimated from reference gene primer amplification. Sequencing used immunoSEQ multiplex PCR; TCRdb keeps in-frame clones, though not all of them. V and J calls and clone size come straight from that table; D and trimming were deduced from the DNA. In the table there are around 250,000 clones, 65% to 85% of which are singletons. Germline-derived CDR1 and CDR2 are LGHNT and FRNRAP. CDR3 length equals 19 residues. Trimming at V came to 1 base and at J to 6 bases, leaving 14 bases not matched to a gene. The clonotype originates from a man aged 50-59 years who had recovered from COVID-19. The chain joins TRBV12-5 to TRBJ2-1; 11 positions match TRBD2. Specimen: PBMCs or T cells enriched from blood (not recorded which). CDR3 DNA sequence: TGTGCTAGTGGTTTGGCAGTAGCGGGAGGGGATGTGTTGTCCAATGAGCAGTTCTTC. Protein product: CASGLAVAGGDVLSNEQFF. The full variable domain, completed using reference TRBV12-5 and TRBJ2-1, is DARVTQTPRHKVTEMGQEVTMRCQPILGHNTVFWYRQTMMQGLELLAYFRNRAPLDDSGMPKDRFSAEMPDATLATLKIQPSEPRDSAVYFCASGLAVAGGDVLSNEQFFGPGTRLTVL.